The 25 T cell receptor beta chains in this list originate from one sample, sequenced in a study of CD4+ T cells in melanoma. TCRdb's table, derived via immunoSEQ multiplex PCR, lists solely in-frame clones and lacks some. The table records 90,000 to 130,000 clones, roughly 90% of them present only once. The sample taken for sequencing was peripheral blood. These receptors originate from a human donor with melanoma.

V gene TRBV19 combines with J gene TRBJ1-5; D gene unclear. Trimming left V 4 bases short and J 3 bases short, with 13 bases between. Germline CDR1 is LNHDA and CDR2 is SQIVND (reference sequence). The CDR3 loop spans 15 amino acids. The CDR3 reads CASSTVTGNNQPQHF. Here the CDR3 DNA reads TGTGCCAGTAGTACAGTAACCGGGAACAATCAGCCCCAGCATTTT.

The gene calls are TRBV7-9 and TRBJ2-3; the D is unclear. Germline CDR1 reads SEHNR; CDR2 reads FQNEAQ (reference sequence). This CDR3 spans 17 amino acids. V was cut by 5 bases and J by 3 bases, with 21 bases left in between. DNA for the CDR3: TGTGCCAGCAGCACCACACGTACAGTTCGGGTAACAGATACGCAGTATTTT. Translation: CASSTTRTVRVTDTQYF.

The chain carries TRBV19 and TRBJ2-2; D call uncertain. V dropped 4 bases and J dropped 1 base, with 10 bases sitting between them. CDR3 length: 15 amino acids. Germline loops: CDR1 LNHDA, CDR2 SQIVND (reference sequence). The CDR3 region has the DNA TGTGCCAGTAGTAGGTTATTACGGAACACCGGGGAGCTGTTTTTT. It is translated as CASSRLLRNTGELFF.

DNA of the CDR3: TGTGCCAGCAGCTTGCGGCGGGCCTACGAGCAGTACTTC. Protein product: CASSLRRAYEQYF. The J gene is TRBJ2-7, the V gene TRBV5-6, with a tentative D call TRBD2 (5 bases). Germline V gives CDR1 SGHDT, CDR2 YYEEEE. The CDR3 loop spans 13 amino acids. Trimming took 1 base from V and 2 from J, leaving 7 bases between them. The full variable domain, rest sourced from reference TRBV5-6 and TRBJ2-7, is DAGVTQSPTHLIKTRGQQVTLRCSPKSGHDTVSWYQQALGQGPQFIFQYYEEEERQRGNFPDRFSGHQFPNYSSELNVNALLLGDSALYLCASSLRRAYEQYFGPGTRLTVT.

The rearrangement links TRBV4-3 to TRBJ1-2, with TRBD1 as a possible D gene (6 bases). Trimming took 0 bases from V and 0 from J, leaving 14 bases between them. The CDR3 has 17 residues. CDR1 is LGHNA and CDR2 is YSLEER in the germline V gene. The CDR3 region has the DNA TGCGCCAGCAGCCAAGATGGAGGGCAGGGGCCTAACTATGGCTACACCTTC. This sequence encodes CASSQDGGQGPNYGYTF.

The V and J genes are TRBV5-1 and TRBJ2-1, with TRBD2 identical over 8 bases. The CDR3 covers 14 residues. The V segment lost 1 base and the J segment 9 bases; nucleotides outside the gene matches: 6. The germline V gene encodes CDR1 SGHRS and CDR2 YFSETQ. This CDR3 reads CASSLTRGGGEQFF. Here the CDR3 DNA reads TGCGCCAGCAGCTTGACCCGGGGGGGCGGTGAGCAGTTCTTC.

The V and J genes are TRBV6-1 and TRBJ2-2, with D possibly matching TRBD1 (5 bases). The CDR3 is 14 residues long. CDR1 and CDR2 from the germline V gene are MNHNS and SASEGT. Trimming removed 6 bases from V and 1 base from J, with 9 bases in between. The CDR3 coding sequence is TGTGCCAGCAGACCCACAGGGAACACCGGGGAGCTGTTTTTT. Its protein is CASRPTGNTGELFF.

For the CDR3, the DNA is TGTGCCAGCAGCTTTGGCGGGGGCGTTTCCTACGAGCAGTACTTC. This codes for CASSFGGGVSYEQYF. The rearrangement uses TRBV5-4 and TRBJ2-7; perhaps TRBD2 as D (7 bases). Looked up from germline, CDR1 is SGHNT and CDR2 is YYREEE (reference sequence). The CDR3 consists of 15 residues. The V end lost 2 bases, the J end lost 1 base, and 13 bases lay between the germline ends.

This clone showed up just once. The gene calls are TRBV18 and TRBJ2-3; 8 bases agree with TRBD2. CDR3 length equals 17 residues. After removal of 3 bases from V and 3 bases from J, the junction contained 11 bases not matched to a gene. From germline, CDR1 is KGHSH and CDR2 LQKENI. The CDR3 reads CASSPRRGAGETDTQYF. The CDR3 DNA follows: TGTGCCAGCTCACCCCGAAGGGGAGCGGGAGAAACAGATACGCAGTATTTT.

V gene TRBV4-3 combines with J gene TRBJ2-7; possibly TRBD1 for D (6 bases). Germline CDR1 reads LGHNA; CDR2 reads YSLEER. The CDR3 is made up of 15 amino acids. Trimming removed 0 bases at V and 2 bases at J, with 11 bases between. CDR3 residues: CASSQDRTAPYEQYF. As DNA, the CDR3 is TGCGCCAGCAGCCAAGATAGGACAGCACCCTACGAGCAGTACTTC.

This chain joins TRBV4-3 and TRBJ1-2; TRBD1 agrees at 9 bases. From germline, CDR1 is LGHNA and CDR2 YSLEER. With V trimmed by 5 bases and J by 5 bases, 3 bases remained unmatched. This CDR3 is built from 13 residues. CDR3 DNA: TGCGCCAGCAGCGTACAGGGGGCTTATGGCTACACCTTC. Translating it yields CASSVQGAYGYTF.

The rearrangement links TRBV7-2 to TRBJ2-3; TRBD2 is a possible D gene (6 bases). Trimming took off 9 bases at V and 2 bases at J, with 9 bases between the two ends. Germline CDR1 reads SGHTA; CDR2 reads FQGNSA. This CDR3 has 12 amino acids. The CDR3 nucleotides are TGTGCCAGTGGGACTTACACAGATACGCAGTATTTT. Its translation: CASGTYTDTQYF.

The V call is TRBV19, the J call TRBJ1-1; D ambiguous. The CDR3 is 13 residues long. V shed 2 bases and J shed 6 bases, with 10 bases lying between them. CDR1 and CDR2 (germline): LNHDA, SQIVND (reference sequence). In DNA form, the CDR3 reads TGTGCCAGTAGTATAAAGGGATACTCTGAAGCTTTCTTT. Amino acid sequence: CASSIKGYSEAFF.

This clone appeared a single time. V gene TRBV7-2 combines with J gene TRBJ2-5, with D possibly being TRBD2 (5 bases). The CDR3 contains 13 residues. The germline V gene has CDR1 SGHTA and CDR2 FQGNSA. V was shortened by 5 bases and J by 5 bases, with 12 bases between the two germline ends. Written as DNA, the CDR3 is TGTGCCAGCAGCACAAACCGCGGGGAGACCCAGTACTTC. Translation gives CASSTNRGETQYF.

Only one count was recorded for this clone. The genes are TRBV28 and TRBJ1-2; D possibly corresponds to TRBD1 (5 bases). Trimming shortened V by 2 bases and J by 4 bases, and 11 bases separated the two germline ends. The germline V gene encodes CDR1 MDHEN and CDR2 SYDVKM. This CDR3 contains 14 residues. The CDR3, as DNA: TGTGCCAGCAGTTTAACAGGCCAAATCTATGGCTACACCTTC. Amino acid sequence: CASSLTGQIYGYTF.

The V call is TRBV6-4, the J call TRBJ2-1; 9 bases are a match to TRBD2. V lost 6 bases, J lost 0 bases, and 3 bases stayed unmatched. The germline CDR1 and CDR2 sequences are MRHNA and SNTAGT. This CDR3 contains 15 residues. The CDR3 sequence is CASRLSGSSYNEQFF. CDR3 coding DNA: TGTGCCAGCAGACTTAGCGGGAGCTCCTACAATGAGCAGTTCTTC.

The gene calls are TRBV28 and TRBJ2-7, with D perhaps matching TRBD2 (6 bases). The CDR3 is 13 amino acids. V shed 7 bases and J shed 1 base, with 11 bases lying between them. Germline V gene lookup returns CDR1 MDHEN and CDR2 SYDVKM. The CDR3 loop reads CASIGGASYEQYF. The CDR3, as DNA: TGTGCCAGCATTGGCGGGGCTTCCTACGAGCAGTACTTC.

This clone occurred once. The V call is TRBV28, the J call TRBJ2-7; D uncertain. This CDR3 spans 11 amino acids. Per germline, CDR1 MDHEN and CDR2 SYDVKM. The V end lost 1 base, the J end lost 7 bases, and 5 bases lay between the germline ends. CDR3 in DNA: TGTGCCAGCAGTTTATCGCAAGAGCAGTACTTC. This sequence encodes CASSLSQEQYF. Complete variable domain (other parts from reference TRBV28 and TRBJ2-7): DVKVTQSSRYLVKRTGEKVFLECVQDMDHENMFWYRQDPGLGLRLIYFSYDVKMKEKGDIPEGYSVSREKKERFSLILESASTNQTSMYLCASSLSQEQYFGPGTRLTVT.

This chain uses TRBV28 with TRBJ1-1; D unresolved. In germline, CDR1 is MDHEN, CDR2 SYDVKM. Trimming removed 6 bases at V and 1 base at J, with 3 bases between. The CDR3 contains 11 residues. Here the CDR3 reads CASRGNTEAFF. DNA for the CDR3: TGTGCCAGCAGGGGGAACACTGAAGCTTTCTTT.

This clone was detected only once. CDR3 protein: CASSPRRGFHEQYF. The CDR3 nucleotides read TGCGCCAGCAGCCCCAGGAGGGGGTTCCACGAGCAGTACTTC. The chain joins TRBV5-1 to TRBJ2-7, with D perhaps being TRBD1 or TRBD2 (6 bases each). V was cut by 4 bases and J by 5 bases, with 16 bases left in between. Germline values: CDR1 SGHRS, CDR2 YFSETQ. The CDR3 consists of 14 residues. The variable domain in full, completed from reference TRBV5-1 and TRBJ2-7, reads KAGVTQTPRYLIKTRGQQVTLSCSPISGHRSVSWYQQTPGQGLQFLFEYFSETQRNKGNFPGRFSGRQFSNSRSEMNVSTLELGDSALYLCASSPRRGFHEQYFGPGTRLTVT.

The chain carries TRBV29-1 and TRBJ2-1; D is unclear. Trimming removed 5 bases at V and 4 bases at J, with 6 bases between. The CDR3 loop spans 11 amino acids. The germline CDR1 and CDR2 sequences are SQVTM and ANQGSEA. The CDR3 region is CSVLFYNEQFF. CDR3 sequence (DNA): TGCAGCGTTTTATTTTACAATGAGCAGTTCTTC.

This chain links TRBV28 with TRBJ2-7; tentatively, D is TRBD1 or TRBD2 (5 bases each). V lost 8 bases, J lost 6 bases, and 14 bases lay in between. The CDR3 is 12 residues long. Germline lookup yields CDR1 MDHEN and CDR2 SYDVKM. CDR3 sequence (DNA): TGTGCCAGCGCGCCGGGGCATTCCGAGCAGTACTTC. Its protein is CASAPGHSEQYF.

The genes are TRBV5-4 and TRBJ2-5; TRBD2 is a possible D gene (7 bases). The CDR3 totals 15 residues. Trimming stripped 5 bases from V and 0 bases from J, with 14 bases between. Germline values: CDR1 SGHNT, CDR2 YYREEE (reference sequence). CDR3 sequence reads: CASRGGGLYQETQYF. The CDR3, as DNA: TGTGCCAGCAGGGGCGGGGGCCTGTACCAAGAGACCCAGTACTTC.

The chain joins TRBV7-2 to TRBJ2-7; 8 bases fit TRBD2. V was pared by 4 bases and J by 1 base, with 6 bases of the junction left unmatched. Germline CDR1 is SGHTA and CDR2 is FQGNSA. This CDR3 has 15 residues. The CDR3 is CASSSTPGGSYEQYF. DNA for the CDR3: TGTGCCAGCAGCTCAACACCGGGGGGGTCCTACGAGCAGTACTTC. The full variable domain, rest sourced from reference TRBV7-2 and TRBJ2-7, is GAGVSQSPSNKVTEKGKDVELRCDPISGHTALYWYRQSLGQGLEFLIYFQGNSAPDKSGLPSDRFSAERTGGSVSTLTIQRTQQEDSAVYLCASSSTPGGSYEQYFGPGTRLTVT.

This clone was found once. The chain uses TRBV29-1 and TRBJ2-3, with 8 bases aligning to TRBD2. Per the germline V gene, CDR1 is SQVTM and CDR2 is ANQGSEA. V gave up 3 bases and J gave up 6 bases; unmatched junction bases: 8. The CDR3 loop spans 14 amino acids. CDR3 sequence (DNA): TGCAGCGTTGATTCGGGGGGGAGGTCCGATACGCAGTATTTT. It is translated as CSVDSGGRSDTQYF.